This entry lists 21 T cell receptor beta chains sequenced from one sample in a study of blood T cell repertoires in COVID-19. Generated by immunoSEQ multiplex PCR, the TCRdb table keeps only in-frame clones and is missing some. The data show approximately 170,000 clones, roughly 90% seen once. Sequencing was done on a sample of peripheral blood. These receptors all come from a woman aged 60 to 75 with COVID-19, enrolled during active disease.

Here the CDR3 DNA reads TGTGCCAGCTCGCGACAGGGACTTTCACGGACAGATACGCAGTATTTT. Translated: CASSRQGLSRTDTQYF. This chain links TRBV18 with TRBJ2-3; D is possibly TRBD1 (7 bases). The CDR3 has 16 amino acids. V lost 6 bases to trimming and J lost 3 bases, with 19 bases between them. Germline V CDR1 and CDR2: KGHSH, LQKENI. Looking up the rest from reference TRBV18 and TRBJ2-3 gives the full variable domain: NAGVMQNPRHLVRRRGQEARLRCSPMKGHSHVYWYRQLPEEGLKFMVYLQKENIIDESGMPKERFSAEFPKEGPSILRIQQVVRGDSAAYFCASSRQGLSRTDTQYFGPGTRLTVL.

The chain employs TRBV4-3 and TRBJ2-7, with 7 bases identical to TRBD2. Germline V gene data show CDR1 as LGHNA and CDR2 as YSLEER. The CDR3 has 15 amino acids. V trimming: 0 bases; J trimming: 6 bases; junction bases outside the gene matches: 8. The CDR3 DNA follows: TGCGCCAGCAGCCAAGAGAGGGCGGGAGCCTCCGAGCAGTACTTC. This sequence encodes CASSQERAGASEQYF.

This chain links TRBV5-8 with TRBJ2-5; D is unclear. The CDR3 has 12 residues. The V gene's germline CDR1 is SGHTS and CDR2 YDEGEE. With 3 bases removed from V and 5 bases from J, the gap between germline ends came to 8 bases. CDR3 nucleotides: TGTGCCAGCAGCTGGGCCCGGGAGACCCAGTACTTC. This codes for CASSWARETQYF.

This chain joins TRBV3-1 (or the pseudogene TRBV3-2) and TRBJ2-3, with D unclear. V was pared by 4 bases and J by 4 bases, with 6 bases between. Germline CDR1 LGHDT, CDR2 YNNKEL (reference sequence). The CDR3 totals 12 residues. CDR3 sequence reads: CASSPLADTQYF. The CDR3 DNA follows: TGTGCCAGCAGCCCTTTAGCAGATACGCAGTATTTT.

The chain has TRBV4-3 and TRBJ2-1; TRBD2 aligns across 12 bases. The CDR3 extends over 15 amino acids. Per the germline V gene, CDR1 is LGHNA and CDR2 is YSLEER. V gave up 6 bases and J gave up 4 bases; unmatched junction bases: 4. The chain's CDR3 is CASSLLAGGYNEQFF. CDR3 in DNA: TGCGCCAGCAGTCTTCTAGCGGGAGGGTACAATGAGCAGTTCTTC.

The rearrangement links TRBV9 to TRBJ2-1; possibly TRBD2 for D (6 bases). Trimming removed 0 bases from V and 6 bases from J, with 13 bases in between. The germline V gene encodes CDR1 SGDLS and CDR2 YYNGEE. This CDR3 contains 15 residues. The CDR3: CASSVDGRVGNEQFF. In DNA, the CDR3 is TGTGCCAGCAGCGTAGACGGGAGAGTCGGCAATGAGCAGTTCTTC.

The chain joins TRBV6-5 to TRBJ1-2; TRBD1 might be the D (6 bases). The CDR3 has 14 residues. The germline V gene has CDR1 MNHEY and CDR2 SVGAGI. Trimming took off 5 bases at V and 4 bases at J, with 14 bases between the two ends. For the CDR3, the DNA is TGTGCCAGCAGTCCCCTACAGGGTGCCTATGGCTACACCTTC. Amino acids: CASSPLQGAYGYTF.

The chain recombines TRBV18 with TRBJ1-2; D ambiguous. V shed 0 bases and J shed 1 base, with 9 bases lying between them. This CDR3 spans 15 amino acids. Germline V gene data show CDR1 as KGHSH and CDR2 as LQKENI. In nucleotides, the CDR3 is TGTGCCAGCTCACCACCGGCACACCATAACTATGGCTACACCTTC. Residues: CASSPPAHHNYGYTF. The full variable domain, completed using reference TRBV18 and TRBJ1-2, is NAGVMQNPRHLVRRRGQEARLRCSPMKGHSHVYWYRQLPEEGLKFMVYLQKENIIDESGMPKERFSAEFPKEGPSILRIQQVVRGDSAAYFCASSPPAHHNYGYTFGSGTRLTVV.

The chain uses TRBV19 and TRBJ2-1, with D maybe TRBD2 (5 bases). V lost 6 bases and J 6 bases, leaving 21 bases between the germline ends. Germline CDR1 is LNHDA and CDR2 is SQIVND (reference sequence). The CDR3 runs to 16 residues. In DNA form, the CDR3 reads TGTGCCAGTAGGCACGGGATATTCGCTGTAGGCAATGAGCAGTTCTTC. Amino acids: CASRHGIFAVGNEQFF.

The chain uses TRBV4-2 and TRBJ2-5; 8 positions match TRBD1. V lost 1 base and J lost 4; bases outside the gene matches: 5. Germline V CDR1 and CDR2: LGHNA, YNFKEQ. This CDR3 spans 15 amino acids. CDR3 nucleotide sequence: TGTGCCAGCAGCCAAGGGACAGGGAAAGCAGAGACCCAGTACTTC. Translating gives CASSQGTGKAETQYF.

The chain employs TRBV27 and TRBJ2-2; 8 bases are shared with TRBD1. The J segment lost 1 base and the V segment lost 6 bases, leaving 4 bases of the junction unmatched. The CDR3 contains 15 residues. Germline CDR1 is MNHEY and CDR2 is SMNVEV (reference sequence). This CDR3 reads CASRDRALNTGELFF. CDR3 DNA sequence: TGTGCCAGCAGGGACAGGGCTTTGAACACCGGGGAGCTGTTTTTT.

The chain uses TRBV18 and TRBJ1-6; possible D gene TRBD1, 6 bases. Between the trimmed V and J ends, which lost 6 bases and 7 bases, there was a span of 13 bases. Germline values: CDR1 KGHSH, CDR2 LQKENI. CDR3 size: 14 residues. The CDR3 DNA reads as TGTGCCAGCTCTCCGGACAGAAGGAATTCACCCCTCCACTTT. Its translation: CASSPDRRNSPLHF.

This sequence joins TRBV11-2 and TRBJ2-6; D not resolved. Looked up from germline, CDR1 is SGHAT and CDR2 is FQNNGV. This CDR3 has 17 amino acids. V was shortened by 3 bases and J by 0 bases, with 12 bases between the two germline ends. DNA for the CDR3: TGTGCCAGCAGCTTGTGGGCAGCCAACTCTGGGGCCAACGTCCTGACTTTC. It encodes CASSLWAANSGANVLTF. The variable domain in full, completed from reference TRBV11-2 and TRBJ2-6, reads EAGVAQSPRYKIIEKRQSVAFWCNPISGHATLYWYQQILGQGPKLLIQFQNNGVVDDSQLPKDRFSAERLKGVDSTLKIQPAKLEDSAVYLCASSLWAANSGANVLTFGAGSRLTVL.

V is TRBV7-3 and J is TRBJ2-1; TRBD1 matches at 8 bases. The CDR3 loop spans 15 amino acids. Germline V CDR1 and CDR2: SGHTA, FQGTGA. The V gene end was trimmed by 5 bases and the J gene end by 5 bases; junction bases not matched to a gene: 8. The CDR3 sequence: CASSPQGVRDNEQFF. The DNA for the CDR3 is TGTGCCAGCAGCCCACAGGGGGTGCGCGACAATGAGCAGTTCTTC.

J is TRBJ2-1 and V is TRBV21-1; TRBD1, the table's D call, was not compared with the DNA. TRBV21-1 is assigned pseudogene status. The CDR3 sequence is 16 residues long. The CDR3 bases are TGTGCCAGCAGCAAAGCCGGCCCCGACAGGGACAATGAGCAGTTCTTC. This encodes CASSKAGPDRDNEQFF.

The chain carries TRBV6-4 and TRBJ1-2; 9 bases align to TRBD1. In germline, CDR1 is MRHNA, CDR2 SNTAGT. The V segment lost 4 bases and the J segment 3 bases; nucleotides outside the gene matches: 3. The CDR3 totals 14 residues. CDR3 sequence reads: CASSGTGADYGYTF. The CDR3 nucleotides are TGTGCCAGCAGTGGGACAGGGGCGGACTATGGCTACACCTTC.

The chain has TRBV10-3 and TRBJ1-1; D may be TRBD1 (6 bases). The germline V gene encodes CDR1 ENHRY and CDR2 SYGVKD. V dropped 6 bases and J dropped 0 bases, with 11 bases sitting between them. This CDR3 contains 14 residues. The CDR3: CAIRGDTLNTEAFF. The CDR3 DNA sequence: TGTGCCATCAGAGGGGACACGCTGAACACTGAAGCTTTCTTT.

J is TRBJ2-7 and V is TRBV9, with D possibly being TRBD1 (5 bases). The germline V gene encodes CDR1 SGDLS and CDR2 YYNGEE. The CDR3 spans 15 residues. Trimming shortened V by 3 bases and J by 0 bases, and 13 bases separated the two germline ends. The CDR3 sequence: CASSGGAGRSYEQYF. CDR3 coding DNA: TGTGCCAGCAGCGGTGGAGCAGGGCGCTCCTACGAGCAGTACTTC.

This chain connects TRBV29-1 to TRBJ2-7; TRBD2 matches 7 bases. The CDR3 consists of 13 residues. The V gene end was trimmed by 3 bases and the J gene end by 6 bases; junction bases not matched to a gene: 8. The V gene's germline CDR1 is SQVTM and CDR2 ANQGSEA. CDR3 sequence: CSVDIGGRGEQYF. Here the CDR3 DNA reads TGCAGCGTTGATATCGGCGGGAGAGGCGAGCAGTACTTC.

V is TRBV27 and J is TRBJ2-5; 7 positions agree with TRBD2. This CDR3 has 15 residues. Germline V gene lookup returns CDR1 MNHEY and CDR2 SMNVEV (reference sequence). With V trimmed by 5 bases and J by 4 bases, 10 bases remained unmatched. The CDR3 nucleotides read TGTGCCAGCAGTCGACTAGCAATAGACGGAGAGACCCAGTACTTC. As protein: CASSRLAIDGETQYF.

The chain has TRBV2 and TRBJ2-7; TRBD2 matches at 11 bases. Trimming at V came to 4 bases and at J to 5 bases, leaving 10 bases not matched to a gene. CDR3 length equals 16 residues. Germline V gene sequence: CDR1 SNHLY, CDR2 FYNNEI. CDR3 DNA: TGTGCCAGCAGTGCACTAGCGGGAGTTGTTGGCAACGAGCAGTACTTC. The encoded protein is CASSALAGVVGNEQYF.